The rows below give T cell receptor beta chains drawn from one sample of a study of T-cell reconstitution after alpha-beta-depleted transplantation in children. TCRdb independently ran MiXCR on the PCR reads; one entry per CDR3 protein. Among 600,000 to 700,000 distinct CDR3 sequences listed, less than 15% were seen once. The source was PBMCs, collected before TCRalphabeta/CD19-depleted stem cell transplant. The receptors originated from a girl aged 2 to 9 with congenital amegakaryocytic thrombocytopenia, due to receive a stem cell transplant. Each CDR3 is given with its conserved first and last residue. Each record gives: V gene, J gene, clone size, D gene, CDR3 protein, CDR3 DNA. The D gene is left open where the match is weak. Clone size is not always given. Where it is, it says once, few, many or a class for expanded clones.

>TRBV5-1|TRBJ2-7|.|TRBD1
CASSLRQGVPYEQYF
TGCGCCAGCAGCTTGAGACAGGGGGTCCCCTACGAGCAGTACTTC
>TRBV10-3|TRBJ1-4|few|TRBD1
CAISESGTGEEKLFF
TGTGCCATCAGTGAGTCCGGGACAGGGGAAGAAAAACTGTTTTTT
>TRBV28|TRBJ1-6|many|.
CASGQQGLWFASPLHF
TGTGCCAGCGGACAACAGGGTTTATGGTTCGCTTCACCCCTCCACTTT
>TRBV7-9|TRBJ2-7|few|.
CASSFQTVPYEQYF
TGTGCCAGCAGCTTTCAGACAGTACCCTACGAGCAGTACTTC
>TRBV6-5|TRBJ1-1|few|.
CASSYSSQVRGNTEAFF
TGTGCCAGCAGTTACTCGAGTCAGGTTAGGGGGAACACTGAAGCTTTCTTT
>TRBV5-1|TRBJ2-4|many|.
CASSLGNIQYF
TGCGCCAGCAGCTTAGGGAACATTCAGTACTTC
>TRBV5-1|TRBJ2-1|many|TRBD2
CASSTVQGGNNEQFF
TGCGCCAGCAGCACTGTGCAGGGAGGGAACAATGAGCAGTTCTTC
>TRBV5-1|TRBJ1-1|many|.
CASSLRQLNTEAFF
TGCGCCAGCAGCTTGAGACAATTGAACACTGAAGCTTTCTTT
>TRBV5-5|TRBJ1-1|many|.
CASSPRQQGFHTEAFF
TGTGCCAGCAGCCCTCGCCAACAGGGTTTCCACACTGAAGCTTTCTTT
>TRBV9|TRBJ2-3|.|.
CASSVAGFDTQYF
TGTGCCAGCAGCGTAGCGGGTTTCGATACGCAGTATTTT
>TRBV3-1|TRBJ2-1|.|TRBD2
CASSLGLAGGPWSEQFF
TGTGCCAGCAGCCTCGGACTAGCGGGAGGGCCATGGAGTGAGCAGTTCTTC
>TRBV3-1|TRBJ1-2|.|.
CASSQSTRGYWGYGYTF
TGTGCCAGCAGCCAGTCGACACGGGGATATTGGGGCTATGGCTACACCTTC
>TRBV7-8|TRBJ2-1|few|.
CASSYGHNEQFF
TGTGCCAGCAGCTACGGGCACAATGAGCAGTTCTTC
>TRBV20-1|TRBJ2-3|many|.
CSASQITDTQYF
TGCAGTGCTTCCCAGATCACAGATACGCAGTATTTT
>TRBV29-1|TRBJ2-7|many|TRBD1
CSAGQGSYEQYF
TGCAGTGCCGGACAGGGCTCCTACGAGCAGTACTTC
>TRBV5-1|TRBJ1-4|few|.
CASSINRETNEKLFF
TGCGCCAGCAGCATCAACAGGGAAACTAATGAAAAACTGTTTTTT
>TRBV7-9|TRBJ2-1|many|TRBD2
CASSSGLAGDQFYEQFF
TGTGCCAGCAGCTCGGGACTAGCGGGAGATCAGTTCTATGAGCAGTTCTTC
>TRBV10-3|TRBJ2-7|many|.
CAARAGNEQYF
TGTGCCGCCCGGGCGGGTAACGAGCAGTACTTC
>TRBV12-3/TRBV12-4|TRBJ2-7|.|TRBD2
CASSSSSGIFGGEQYF
TGTGCCAGCAGTTCTTCTAGCGGGATCTTCGGCGGGGAGCAGTACTTC
>TRBV2|TRBJ1-3|.|.
CASSSVRSSGNTIYF
TGTGCCAGCAGTTCGGTCAGAAGCTCTGGAAACACCATATATTTT
>TRBV5-4|TRBJ1-3|.|.
CASSSSQGPGGNTIYF
TGTGCCAGCAGCTCCTCCCAGGGTCCGGGAGGAAACACCATATATTTT
>TRBV20-1|TRBJ2-7|.|TRBD1
CSARGGQVWDEQYF
TGCAGTGCTAGAGGAGGACAGGTATGGGACGAGCAGTACTTC
>TRBV28|TRBJ2-5|.|.
CASRTNPARETQYF
TGTGCCAGCAGGACAAACCCAGCTCGAGAGACCCAGTACTTC
>TRBV7-8|TRBJ2-7|few|TRBD2
CASSGGLAVHAYEQYF
TGTGCCAGCAGCGGGGGACTAGCGGTTCACGCCTACGAGCAGTACTTC
>TRBV5-1|TRBJ2-7|.|.
CASSMDFSYEQYF
TGCGCCAGCAGTATGGACTTCTCCTACGAGCAGTACTTC
>TRBV18|TRBJ1-5|many|.
CASSPGNNQPQHF
TGTGCCAGCTCACCAGGCAACAATCAGCCCCAGCATTTT
>TRBV10-3|TRBJ2-3|many|TRBD2
CAISDSAGGPRSTDTQYF
TGTGCCATCAGTGATTCAGCGGGAGGACCCAGGAGCACAGATACGCAGTATTTT
>TRBV5-1|TRBJ2-3|many|.
CASSYTLSAIPGDTQYF
TGCGCCAGCAGCTATACACTTAGCGCCATCCCGGGAGATACGCAGTATTTT
>TRBV30|TRBJ2-7|few|TRBD1
CACSGTGLYEQYF
TGTGCCTGTTCAGGGACAGGGCTTTACGAGCAGTACTTC
>TRBV20-1|TRBJ2-7|many|.
CSASDRSYEQYF
TGCAGTGCTAGTGACCGCTCCTACGAGCAGTACTTC
>TRBV12-3/TRBV12-4|TRBJ1-1|many|.
CASSLISVVYFSDRGTEAFF
TGTGCCAGCAGTTTAATCTCCGTGGTTTACTTTTCGGACCGAGGTACTGAAGCTTTCTTT
>TRBV5-1|TRBJ1-4|many|.
CASSLVVGTNEKLFF
TGCGCCAGCAGCTTGGTAGTGGGGACTAATGAAAAACTGTTTTTT
>TRBV9|TRBJ2-1|.|TRBD2
CASSVAWLAVLNEQFF
TGTGCCAGCAGCGTCGCCTGGCTAGCGGTGCTCAATGAGCAGTTCTTC
>TRBV20-1|TRBJ2-2|many|TRBD1
CRGGQGSGELFF
TGCAGGGGCGGACAGGGGTCCGGGGAGCTGTTTTTT
>TRBV12-3/TRBV12-4|TRBJ2-7|.|.
CASSLGGSVYEQYF
TGTGCCAGCAGTTTAGGGGGGAGCGTCTACGAGCAGTACTTC
>TRBV11-1|TRBJ2-1|many|TRBD2
CASSLWREGRNEQFF
TGTGCCAGCAGCTTATGGCGGGAGGGCCGAAATGAGCAGTTCTTC
>TRBV24-1|TRBJ2-1|few|TRBD2
CATSRNSGRAGEQFF
TGTGCCACCAGTCGGAATAGCGGGAGGGCCGGGGAGCAGTTCTTC
>TRBV27|TRBJ2-7|few|TRBD2
CASRSGRSLYEQYF
TGTGCCAGCAGAAGCGGGAGGTCGTTGTACGAGCAGTACTTC
>TRBV6-1|TRBJ1-1|few|TRBD1
CASSPRDRGPTEAFF
TGTGCCAGCAGTCCTCGGGACAGGGGGCCTACTGAAGCTTTCTTT
>TRBV9|TRBJ1-3|many|.
CASSVESGKAGNTIYF
TGTGCCAGCAGCGTAGAGTCAGGGAAGGCTGGAAACACCATATATTTT
>TRBV28|TRBJ2-7|many|.
CASRRGTHYEQYF
TGTGCCAGCAGACGGGGGACCCACTACGAGCAGTACTTC
>TRBV12-3/TRBV12-4|TRBJ2-7|.|.
CASTGDSFYEQYF
TGTGCCAGCACTGGGGACTCGTTCTACGAGCAGTACTTC
>TRBV29-1|TRBJ2-1|many|.
CSVEGTSVRIF
TGCAGCGTTGAGGGGACATCAGTGCGTATCTTC
>TRBV5-1|TRBJ2-2|many|.
CASSSLGGGTGELFF
TGCGCCAGCAGCTCCTTAGGGGGAGGCACCGGGGAGCTGTTTTTT
>TRBV3-1|TRBJ2-2|many|.
CASSQTRQGRDTGELFF
TGTGCCAGCAGCCAAACGAGACAGGGGAGGGACACCGGGGAGCTGTTTTTT
>TRBV5-5|TRBJ2-1|few|TRBD2
CASSFLASGSGTEQFF
TGTGCCAGCAGCTTTCTGGCTAGCGGGAGTGGTACTGAGCAGTTCTTC
>TRBV5-1|TRBJ2-1|many|.
CATSFGGPSDEQFF
TGCGCCACCTCCTTCGGGGGCCCCTCGGATGAGCAGTTCTTC
>TRBV5-1|TRBJ2-4|many|.
CASSFTKNIQYF
TGCGCCAGCAGCTTTACCAAAAACATTCAGTACTTC
>TRBV21-1|TRBJ1-1|few|.
CASSRYTSFEAFF
TGTGCCAGCAGCAGGTATACGTCCTTTGAAGCTTTCTTT
>TRBV11-2|TRBJ2-1|.|TRBD2
CASSSLPGPPGLAGDHNEQFF
TGTGCCAGCAGCTCCCTCCCGGGACCGCCGGGACTAGCGGGAGATCACAATGAGCAGTTCTTC
>TRBV11-2|TRBJ2-5|.|TRBD2
CASSLGRGLAGGGETQYF
TGTGCCAGCAGCTTAGGTCGCGGACTAGCGGGAGGGGGTGAGACCCAGTACTTC
>TRBV25-1|TRBJ2-5|few|TRBD2
CASSDWGGETQYF
TGTGCCAGCAGTGATTGGGGGGGAGAGACCCAGTACTTC
>TRBV20-1|TRBJ1-5|.|.
CSAKDEGLGNLPQHF
TGCAGTGCTAAAGATGAGGGATTGGGCAATCTGCCCCAGCATTTT
>TRBV12-3/TRBV12-4|TRBJ2-7|.|TRBD2
CASSLLAVSYGQYF
TGTGCCAGCAGTTTACTAGCGGTCTCCTACGGGCAGTACTTC
>TRBV15|TRBJ2-6|many|.
CATSEIQLRSSGANVLTF
TGTGCCACCAGCGAGATACAACTCCGCAGCTCTGGGGCCAACGTCCTGACTTTC
>TRBV20-1|TRBJ2-7|many|.
CSARTTGTYEQYF
TGCAGTGCTAGAACTACAGGGACTTACGAGCAGTACTTC
>TRBV7-6|TRBJ1-2|.|.
CASSRRGSDGYTF
TGTGCCAGCAGCCGCAGGGGAAGTGATGGCTACACCTTC
>TRBV12-3/TRBV12-4|TRBJ2-1|many|.
CASSPIAPYNEQFF
TGTGCCAGCAGTCCCATAGCGCCCTACAATGAGCAGTTCTTC
>TRBV5-6|TRBJ2-1|.|.
CASRPGRAKGREQFF
TGTGCCAGCAGACCCGGGAGAGCAAAAGGAAGGGAGCAGTTCTTC
>TRBV6-2/TRBV6-3|TRBJ1-5|many|.
CASSPRGRGNQPQHF
TGTGCCAGCAGTCCCCGGGGCAGGGGCAATCAGCCCCAGCATTTT